This TCR beta chain was recovered during a study of T cells in tuberculosis. Study-wide background: Samples predate treatment or fall within its first 7 days. Overall study results and limits: Smaller distances to GMM-specific TCRs suggested their expansion in active tuberculosis. GEM motif frequencies gave more than 65% accuracy; the GMM repertoire gave 80% to 90%.

Sequencing was performed with immunoSEQ multiplex PCR; in TCRdb, only in-frame clones are kept and a portion is missing. This table holds some 30,000 clones, 86% found once. Concerning this clone itself: Antigen: not known.

Time point described: new active TB diagnosis, blood taken before or within 7 days of starting treatment. The clonotype was recovered from an adult with tuberculosis. Sequencing was performed on PBMCs, taken at tuberculosis diagnosis.

This chain's CDR3 is CASSIGQGAGYEQYF. The CDR3 nucleotides read TGTGCCAGTAGTATTGGTCAGGGGGCTGGTTACGAGCAGTACTTC. The chain links TRBV19 to TRBJ2-7, with 8 bases fitting TRBD1. Germline V gene lookup returns CDR1 LNHDA and CDR2 SQIVND (reference sequence). The J segment lost 4 bases and the V segment lost 3 bases, leaving 8 bases of the junction unmatched. This CDR3 is built from 15 residues.